These 8 T cell receptor beta chains came from one sample sequenced in a study of technical replicates of blood from a handful of donors. Assay used: immunoSEQ multiplex PCR; TCRdb lists only in-frame clones, some missing. The sample holds approximately 87,000 clones, about 95% seen once. The specimen sequenced was T cells isolated from PBMCs. Every receptor here comes from a human donor in good health.

The chain combines TRBV10-3 with TRBJ1-1; TRBD1 matches at 11 bases. The trim removed 7 bases at V and 3 bases at J, leaving 1 base unmatched. The V gene's germline CDR1 is ENHRY and CDR2 SYGVKD. CDR3 length: 13 amino acids. This CDR3 reads CAIMGQGDTEAFF. For the CDR3, the DNA is TGTGCCATCATGGGACAGGGGGACACTGAAGCTTTCTTT.

In DNA form, the CDR3 reads TGTGCCAGTAGTATGGGACTAGCGGGAGCATACGAGCAGTTCTTC. This encodes CASSMGLAGAYEQFF. V gene TRBV19 combines with J gene TRBJ2-1, with 14 positions matching TRBD2. In germline, CDR1 is LNHDA, CDR2 SQIVND (reference sequence). This CDR3 is 15 amino acids long. The ends lost 3 bases at V and 10 bases at J; junction bases unmatched: 5. The full variable domain, completed using reference TRBV19 and TRBJ2-1, is DGGITQSPKYLFRKEGQNVTLSCEQNLNHDAMYWYRQDPGQGLRLIYYSQIVNDFQKGDIAEGYSVSREKKESFPLTVTSAQKNPTAFYLCASSMGLAGAYEQFFGPGTRLTVL.

This sequence joins TRBV7-6 and TRBJ2-3, with TRBD1 as a possible D gene (5 bases). V shed 2 bases and J shed 2 bases, with 11 bases lying between them. Germline V gene data show CDR1 as SGHVS and CDR2 as FNYEAQ. The CDR3 is 15 residues long. The CDR3 DNA is TGTGCCAGCAGCTTAAGGGGCGGCAACACAGATACGCAGTATTTT. Amino acid sequence: CASSLRGGNTDTQYF.

The rearrangement uses TRBV25-1 and TRBJ1-4, with D perhaps matching TRBD1 (5 bases). CDR3 length equals 16 residues. V lost 5 bases and J lost 1, with 14 bases in between. Germline V gene sequence: CDR1 MGHDK, CDR2 SYGVNS. CDR3 sequence: CASSPNGRGTNEKLFF. The CDR3 DNA sequence: TGTGCCAGCAGTCCCAACGGGAGGGGAACTAATGAAAAACTGTTTTTT.

J is TRBJ2-7 and V is TRBV10-3, with TRBD2 as a possible D gene (5 bases). In germline, CDR1 is ENHRY, CDR2 SYGVKD. This CDR3 has 13 residues. Trimming stripped 5 bases from V and 4 bases from J, with 12 bases between. The CDR3 loop reads CAISPGDFYEQYF. CDR3 nucleotide sequence: TGTGCCATCAGTCCCGGGGATTTTTACGAGCAGTACTTC.

V gene TRBV10-3 combines with J gene TRBJ1-5; TRBD1 is a possible D gene (6 bases). V was pared by 3 bases and J by 5 bases, with 14 bases between. The CDR3 runs to 15 residues. The germline CDR1 and CDR2 sequences are ENHRY and SYGVKD. CDR3 sequence: CAISEGGAGDQPQHF. Here the CDR3 DNA reads TGTGCCATCAGTGAAGGGGGGGCGGGGGATCAGCCCCAGCATTTT.

The chain has TRBV7-3 and TRBJ2-7; 12 nucleotides line up with TRBD2. The V segment lost 5 bases and the J segment 6 bases; nucleotides outside the gene matches: 5. CDR3 length: 14 amino acids. Germline CDR1 is SGHTA and CDR2 is FQGTGA. The CDR3 sequence: CASSAGLAGVEQYF. The CDR3, as DNA: TGTGCCAGCAGCGCGGGACTAGCGGGTGTCGAGCAGTACTTC.

V gene TRBV6-1 combines with J gene TRBJ1-4; TRBD1 agrees at 9 bases. CDR1 is MNHNS and CDR2 is SASEGT in the germline V gene. The CDR3 is 15 residues long. The V segment lost 5 bases and the J segment 8 bases; nucleotides outside the gene matches: 9. In DNA, the CDR3 is TGTGCCAGCAGTACTCAGGGGACAGGGTGGGAAAAACTGTTTTTT. This sequence encodes CASSTQGTGWEKLFF.